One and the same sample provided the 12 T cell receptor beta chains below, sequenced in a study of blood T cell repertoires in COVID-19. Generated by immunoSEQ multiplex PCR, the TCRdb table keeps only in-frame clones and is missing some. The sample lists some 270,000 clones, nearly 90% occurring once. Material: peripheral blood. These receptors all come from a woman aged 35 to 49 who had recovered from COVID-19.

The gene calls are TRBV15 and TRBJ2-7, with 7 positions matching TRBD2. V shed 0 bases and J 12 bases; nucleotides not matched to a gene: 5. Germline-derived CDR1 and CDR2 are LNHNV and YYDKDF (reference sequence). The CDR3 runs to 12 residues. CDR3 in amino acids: CATSRDFGTTYV. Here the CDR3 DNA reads TGTGCCACCAGCAGAGATTTTGGGACTACGTACGTC.

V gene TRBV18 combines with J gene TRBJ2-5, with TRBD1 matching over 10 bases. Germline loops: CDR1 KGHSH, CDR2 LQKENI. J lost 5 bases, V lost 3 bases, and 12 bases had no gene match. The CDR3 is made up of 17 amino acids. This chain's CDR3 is CASSPFSPGQGRETQYF. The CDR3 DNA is TGTGCCAGCTCACCCTTCTCACCGGGACAGGGGAGGGAGACCCAGTACTTC.

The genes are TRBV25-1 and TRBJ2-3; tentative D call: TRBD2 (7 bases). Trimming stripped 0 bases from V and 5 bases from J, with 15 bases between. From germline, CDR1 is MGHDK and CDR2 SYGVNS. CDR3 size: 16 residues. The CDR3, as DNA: TGTGCCAGCAGTGAATATGGAGGGGGGGCCAAAGATACGCAGTATTTT. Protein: CASSEYGGGAKDTQYF.

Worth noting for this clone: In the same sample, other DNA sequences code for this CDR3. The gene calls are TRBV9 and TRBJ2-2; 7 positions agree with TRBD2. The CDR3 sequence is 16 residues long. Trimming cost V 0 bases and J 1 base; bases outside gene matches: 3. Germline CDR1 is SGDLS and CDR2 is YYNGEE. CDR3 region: CASSVGLAGNTGELFF. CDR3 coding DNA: TGTGCCAGCAGCGTAGGTTTAGCGGGGAACACCGGGGAGCTGTTTTTT.

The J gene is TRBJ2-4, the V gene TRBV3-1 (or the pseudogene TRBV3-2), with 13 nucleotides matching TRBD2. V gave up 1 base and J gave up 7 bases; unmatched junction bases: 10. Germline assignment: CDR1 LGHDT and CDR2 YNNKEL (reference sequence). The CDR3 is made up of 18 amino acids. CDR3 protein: CASSQVPIGTSGKNIQYF. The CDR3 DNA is TGTGCCAGCAGCCAAGTTCCGATCGGGACTAGCGGGAAGAACATTCAGTACTTC.

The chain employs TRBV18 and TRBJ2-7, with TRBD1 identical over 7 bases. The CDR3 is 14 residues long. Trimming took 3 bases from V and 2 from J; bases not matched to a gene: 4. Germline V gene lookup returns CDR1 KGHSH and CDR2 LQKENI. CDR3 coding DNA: TGTGCCAGCTCACCTACAGGGGTGACCTACGAGCAGTACTTC. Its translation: CASSPTGVTYEQYF.

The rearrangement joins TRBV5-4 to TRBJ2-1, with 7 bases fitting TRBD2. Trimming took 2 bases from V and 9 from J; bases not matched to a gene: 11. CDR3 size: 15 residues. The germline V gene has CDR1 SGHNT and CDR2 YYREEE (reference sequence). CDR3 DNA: TGTGCCAGCAGCTTTGACCTAGCGGCTGTGGGTGAGCAGTTCTTC. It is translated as CASSFDLAAVGEQFF.

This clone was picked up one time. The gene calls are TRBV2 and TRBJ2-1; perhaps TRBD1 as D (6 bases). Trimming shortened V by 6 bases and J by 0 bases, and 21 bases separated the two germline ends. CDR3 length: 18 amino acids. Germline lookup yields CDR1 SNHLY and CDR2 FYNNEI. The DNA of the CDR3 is TGTGCCAGCAGCCTTTTTCAAGGACAGCTCAGCTCCTACAATGAGCAGTTCTTC. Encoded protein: CASSLFQGQLSSYNEQFF.

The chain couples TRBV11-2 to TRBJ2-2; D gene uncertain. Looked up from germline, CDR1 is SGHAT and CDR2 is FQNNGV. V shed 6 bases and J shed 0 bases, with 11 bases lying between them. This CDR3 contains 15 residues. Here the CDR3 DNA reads TGTGCCAGCAGTGTAAGGCGGACGAACACCGGGGAGCTGTTTTTT. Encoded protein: CASSVRRTNTGELFF.

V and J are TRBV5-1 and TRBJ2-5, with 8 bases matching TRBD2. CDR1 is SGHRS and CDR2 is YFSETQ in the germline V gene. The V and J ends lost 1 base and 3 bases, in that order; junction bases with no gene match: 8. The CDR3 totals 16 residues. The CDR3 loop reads CASSLQPGLGEETQYF. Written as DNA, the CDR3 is TGCGCCAGCAGCTTGCAACCGGGACTAGGAGAAGAGACCCAGTACTTC.

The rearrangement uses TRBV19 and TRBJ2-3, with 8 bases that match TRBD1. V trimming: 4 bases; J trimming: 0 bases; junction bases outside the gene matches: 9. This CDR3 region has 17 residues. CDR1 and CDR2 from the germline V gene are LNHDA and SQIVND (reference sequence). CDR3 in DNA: TGTGCCAGTAGTACGGGACCGGACAGGGCAAGCACAGATACGCAGTATTTT. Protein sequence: CASSTGPDRASTDTQYF.

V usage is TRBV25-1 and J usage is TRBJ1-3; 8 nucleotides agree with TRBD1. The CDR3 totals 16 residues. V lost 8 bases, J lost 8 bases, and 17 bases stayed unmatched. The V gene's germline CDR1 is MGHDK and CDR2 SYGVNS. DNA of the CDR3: TGTGCCAGCTCTCCCCAGGGGACAGGCGGTTTGTACACCATATATTTT. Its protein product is CASSPQGTGGLYTIYF.